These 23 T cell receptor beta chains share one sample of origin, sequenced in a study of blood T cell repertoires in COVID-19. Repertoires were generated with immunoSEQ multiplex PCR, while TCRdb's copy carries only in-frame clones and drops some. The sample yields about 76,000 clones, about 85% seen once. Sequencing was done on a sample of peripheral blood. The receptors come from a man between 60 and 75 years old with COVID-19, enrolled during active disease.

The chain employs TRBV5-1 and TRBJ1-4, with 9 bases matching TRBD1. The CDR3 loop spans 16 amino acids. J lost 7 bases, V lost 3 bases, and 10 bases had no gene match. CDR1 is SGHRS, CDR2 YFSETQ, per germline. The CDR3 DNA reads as TGCGCCAGCAGCTCACTACCGGGACAGGGCTTTGAAAAACTGTTTTTT. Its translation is CASSSLPGQGFEKLFF. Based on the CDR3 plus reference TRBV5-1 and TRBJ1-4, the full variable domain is KAGVTQTPRYLIKTRGQQVTLSCSPISGHRSVSWYQQTPGQGLQFLFEYFSETQRNKGNFPGRFSGRQFSNSRSEMNVSTLELGDSALYLCASSSLPGQGFEKLFFGSGTQLSVL.

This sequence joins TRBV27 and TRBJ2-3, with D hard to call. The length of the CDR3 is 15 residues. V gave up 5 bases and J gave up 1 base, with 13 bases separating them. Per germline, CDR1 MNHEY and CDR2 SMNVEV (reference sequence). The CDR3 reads CASSPPYLGTDTQYF. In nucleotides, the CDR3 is TGTGCCAGCAGTCCCCCCTATTTGGGCACAGATACGCAGTATTTT.

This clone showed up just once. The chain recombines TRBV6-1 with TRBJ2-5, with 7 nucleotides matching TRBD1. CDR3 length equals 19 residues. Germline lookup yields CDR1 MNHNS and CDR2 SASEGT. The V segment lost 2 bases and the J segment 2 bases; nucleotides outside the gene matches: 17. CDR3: CASSEWDSTPLVQQETQYF. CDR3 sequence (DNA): TGTGCCAGCAGTGAATGGGACAGTACCCCTTTGGTTCAACAAGAGACCCAGTACTTC.

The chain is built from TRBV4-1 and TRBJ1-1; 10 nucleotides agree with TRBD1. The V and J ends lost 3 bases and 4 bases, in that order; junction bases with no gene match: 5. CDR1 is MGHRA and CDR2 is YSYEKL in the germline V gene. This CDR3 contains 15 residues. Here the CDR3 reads CASSQSGTGVTEAFF. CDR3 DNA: TGCGCCAGCAGCCAGTCCGGGACAGGGGTCACTGAAGCTTTCTTT.

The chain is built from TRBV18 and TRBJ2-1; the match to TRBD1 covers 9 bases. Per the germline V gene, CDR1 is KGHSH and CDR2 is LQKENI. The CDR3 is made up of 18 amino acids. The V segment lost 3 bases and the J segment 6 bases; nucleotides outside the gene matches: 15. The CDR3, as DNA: TGTGCCAGCTCACCCCCAACGAGTAAGGACAGGGGTGCCAATGAGCAGTTCTTC. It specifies CASSPPTSKDRGANEQFF.

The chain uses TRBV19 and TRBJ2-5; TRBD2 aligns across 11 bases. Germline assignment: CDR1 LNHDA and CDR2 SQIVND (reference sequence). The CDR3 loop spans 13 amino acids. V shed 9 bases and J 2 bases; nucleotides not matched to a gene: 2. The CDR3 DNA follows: TGTGCCAGCGGGACTAGCGGACAAGAGACCCAGTACTTC. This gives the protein CASGTSGQETQYF.

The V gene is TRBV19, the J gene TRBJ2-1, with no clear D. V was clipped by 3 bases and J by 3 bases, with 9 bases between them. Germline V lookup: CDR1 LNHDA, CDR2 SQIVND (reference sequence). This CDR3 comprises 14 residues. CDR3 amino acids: CASSIGLDYNEQFF. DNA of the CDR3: TGTGCCAGTAGTATTGGCCTAGACTACAATGAGCAGTTCTTC.

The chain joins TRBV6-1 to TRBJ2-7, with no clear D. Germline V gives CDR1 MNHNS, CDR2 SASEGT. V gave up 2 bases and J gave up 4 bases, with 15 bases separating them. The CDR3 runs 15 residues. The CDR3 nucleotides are TGTGCCAGCAGTGAATCTTGGGCAGTAGTTTACGAGCAGTACTTC. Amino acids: CASSESWAVVYEQYF.

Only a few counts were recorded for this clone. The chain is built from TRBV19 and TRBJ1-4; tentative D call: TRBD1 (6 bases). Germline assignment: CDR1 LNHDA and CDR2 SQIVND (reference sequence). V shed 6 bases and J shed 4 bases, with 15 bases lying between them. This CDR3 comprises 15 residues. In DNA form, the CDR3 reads TGTGCCAGTAGACTCCAGAACAGGGTTAATGAAAAACTGTTTTTT. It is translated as CASRLQNRVNEKLFF.

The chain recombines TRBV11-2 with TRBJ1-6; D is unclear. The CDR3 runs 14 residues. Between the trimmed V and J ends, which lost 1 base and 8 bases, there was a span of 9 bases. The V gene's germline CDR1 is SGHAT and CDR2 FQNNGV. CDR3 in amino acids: CASSLVGSDSPLHF. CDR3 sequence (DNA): TGTGCCAGCAGCTTAGTCGGGAGTGATTCACCCCTCCACTTT.

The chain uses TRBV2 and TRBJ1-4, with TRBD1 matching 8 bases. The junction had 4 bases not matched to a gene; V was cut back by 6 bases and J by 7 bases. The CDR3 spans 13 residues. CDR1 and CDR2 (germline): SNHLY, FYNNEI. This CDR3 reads CASSLTGGEKLFF. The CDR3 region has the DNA TGTGCCAGCAGCTTAACAGGGGGTGAAAAACTGTTTTTT.

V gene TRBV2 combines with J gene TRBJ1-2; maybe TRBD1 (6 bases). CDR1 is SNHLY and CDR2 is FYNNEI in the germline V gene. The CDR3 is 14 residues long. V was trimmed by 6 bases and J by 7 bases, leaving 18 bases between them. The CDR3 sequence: CASSEGDLVGGYTF. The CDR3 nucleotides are TGTGCCAGCAGCGAGGGGGATCTCGTCGGTGGCTACACCTTC.

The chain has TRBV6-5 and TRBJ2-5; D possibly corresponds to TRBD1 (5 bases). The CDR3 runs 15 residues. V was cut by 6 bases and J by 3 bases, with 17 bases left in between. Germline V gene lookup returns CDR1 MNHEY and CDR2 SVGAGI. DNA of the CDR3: TGTGCCAGCAGAAAGGCTAACAGGCGGAAAGAGACCCAGTACTTC. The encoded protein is CASRKANRRKETQYF.

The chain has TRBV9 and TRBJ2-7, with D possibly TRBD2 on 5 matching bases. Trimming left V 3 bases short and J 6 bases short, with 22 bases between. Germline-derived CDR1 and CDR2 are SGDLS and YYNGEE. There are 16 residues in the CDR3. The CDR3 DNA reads TGTGCCAGCAGCGGGGGTAGCGAGCTGAAGGGCTCCGAGCAGTACTTC. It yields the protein CASSGGSELKGSEQYF.

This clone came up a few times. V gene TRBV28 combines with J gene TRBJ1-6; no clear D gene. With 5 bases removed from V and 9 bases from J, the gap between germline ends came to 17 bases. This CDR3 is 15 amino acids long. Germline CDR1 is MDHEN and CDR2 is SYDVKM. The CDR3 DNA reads TGTGCCAGCAGTGGCGAGAGGGCGGTTGGTTCACCCCTCCACTTT. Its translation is CASSGERAVGSPLHF.

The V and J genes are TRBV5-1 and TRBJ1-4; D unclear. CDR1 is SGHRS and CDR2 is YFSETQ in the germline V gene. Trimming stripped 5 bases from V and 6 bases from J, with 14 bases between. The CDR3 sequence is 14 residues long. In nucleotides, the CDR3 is TGCGCCAGCAGGCTAGCAGGACCCGATGAAAAACTGTTTTTT. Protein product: CASRLAGPDEKLFF.

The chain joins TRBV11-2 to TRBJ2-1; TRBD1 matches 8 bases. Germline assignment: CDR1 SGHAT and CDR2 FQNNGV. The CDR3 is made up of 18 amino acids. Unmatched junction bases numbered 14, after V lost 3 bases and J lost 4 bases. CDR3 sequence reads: CASSFSGIVDRDYNEQFF. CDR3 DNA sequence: TGTGCCAGCAGCTTTAGTGGGATCGTGGACAGGGATTACAATGAGCAGTTCTTC.

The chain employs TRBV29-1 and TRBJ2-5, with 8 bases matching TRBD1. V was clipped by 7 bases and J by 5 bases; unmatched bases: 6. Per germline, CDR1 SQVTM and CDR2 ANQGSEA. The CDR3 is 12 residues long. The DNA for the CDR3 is TGCAGCGCACAGGACAGGGAGGAGACCCAGTACTTC. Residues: CSAQDREETQYF.

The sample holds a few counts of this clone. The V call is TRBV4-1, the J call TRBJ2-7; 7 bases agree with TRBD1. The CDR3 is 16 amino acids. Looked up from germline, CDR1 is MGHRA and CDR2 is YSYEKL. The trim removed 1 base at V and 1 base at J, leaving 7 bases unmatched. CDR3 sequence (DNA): TGCGCCAGCAGCCAAGGGGACAGAAGGGGTTCCTACGAGCAGTACTTC. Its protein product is CASSQGDRRGSYEQYF.

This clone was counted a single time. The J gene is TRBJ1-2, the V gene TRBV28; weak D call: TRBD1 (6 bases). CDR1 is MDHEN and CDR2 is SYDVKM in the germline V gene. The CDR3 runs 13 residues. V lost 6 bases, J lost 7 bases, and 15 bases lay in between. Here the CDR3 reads CASRRGQGSGYTF. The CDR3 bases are TGTGCCAGCAGGCGGGGGCAGGGCTCTGGCTACACCTTC.

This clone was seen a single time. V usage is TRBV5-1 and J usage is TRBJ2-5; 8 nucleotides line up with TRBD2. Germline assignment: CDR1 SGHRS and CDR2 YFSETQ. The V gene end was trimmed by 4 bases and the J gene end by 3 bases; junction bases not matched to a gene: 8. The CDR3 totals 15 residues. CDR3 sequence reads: CASSPVAGGEETQYF. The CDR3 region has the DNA TGCGCCAGCAGCCCTGTTGCGGGGGGAGAAGAGACCCAGTACTTC.

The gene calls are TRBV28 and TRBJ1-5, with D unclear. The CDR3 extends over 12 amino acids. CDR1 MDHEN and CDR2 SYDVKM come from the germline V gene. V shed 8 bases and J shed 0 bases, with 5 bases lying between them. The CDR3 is CASHNSNQPQHF. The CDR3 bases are TGTGCCAGCCACAATAGCAATCAGCCCCAGCATTTT.

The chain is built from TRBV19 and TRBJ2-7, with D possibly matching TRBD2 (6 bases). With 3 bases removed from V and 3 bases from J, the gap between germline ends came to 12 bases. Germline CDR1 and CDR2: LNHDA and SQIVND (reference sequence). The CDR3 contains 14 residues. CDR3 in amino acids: CASSITSTNYEQYF. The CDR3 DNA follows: TGTGCCAGTAGTATTACTAGCACAAACTACGAGCAGTACTTC. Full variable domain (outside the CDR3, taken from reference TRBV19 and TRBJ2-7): DGGITQSPKYLFRKEGQNVTLSCEQNLNHDAMYWYRQDPGQGLRLIYYSQIVNDFQKGDIAEGYSVSREKKESFPLTVTSAQKNPTAFYLCASSITSTNYEQYFGPGTRLTVT.